Sequencing of this T cell receptor (beta chain) was carried out in a study of molecular identifiers for immune sequencing clone quantification. TCRdb fed the PCR reads into MiXCR, producing one record per CDR3 protein. This sample has about 630,000 distinct CDR3 sequences, with about 25% found just once. Germline V CDR1 and CDR2: KGHDR, SFDVKD. The CDR3 has 13 amino acids. Trimming stripped 2 bases from V and 4 bases from J, with 6 bases between. This clonotype was obtained from a human donor in good health. Some libraries in this study had Jurkat cell RNA spiked in. The sample was naive CD8+ T cells from blood, with Jurkat cell RNA spiked in. Sample subset: FACS-sorted CD8+CD4-CCR7+CD45RA+ naive T cells. The chain recombines TRBV24-1 with TRBJ2-3, with D unclear. CDR3 in amino acids: CATSDSAADTQYF. In DNA, the CDR3 is TGTGCCACCAGTGATTCCGCGGCAGATACGCAGTATTTT.